Here is one TCR beta chain with its context. Its antigen is as yet unknown. Use of 60 Vbeta and 13 Jbeta primers characterized the PCR. Libraries were prepared by immunoSEQ multiplex PCR; TCRdb keeps only in-frame clonotypes and omits some of them. Among about 76,000 clones listed, approximately 70% were seen once. CDR3 length equals 18 residues. In germline, CDR1 is SGDLS, CDR2 YYNGEE. Trimming pared 4 bases from V and 8 bases from J, leaving 30 bases between. This record comes from a study of cytomegalovirus exposure and HLA in healthy donors. Findings of the study overall: Researchers reported in a later analysis that common viral pathogens appeared linked to several top clusters. CMV serostatus alone was available as immune exposure information.

The specimen was PBMCs. The sequence was collected from a man in his fifties or sixties in good health and CMV-seropositive. The V call is TRBV9, the J call TRBJ1-2; no definite D call. The CDR3 here is CASSTHPAFPGREGGYTF. The DNA of the CDR3 is TGTGCCAGCAGCACTCACCCCGCATTTCCCGGGAGAGAGGGCGGCTACACCTTC.